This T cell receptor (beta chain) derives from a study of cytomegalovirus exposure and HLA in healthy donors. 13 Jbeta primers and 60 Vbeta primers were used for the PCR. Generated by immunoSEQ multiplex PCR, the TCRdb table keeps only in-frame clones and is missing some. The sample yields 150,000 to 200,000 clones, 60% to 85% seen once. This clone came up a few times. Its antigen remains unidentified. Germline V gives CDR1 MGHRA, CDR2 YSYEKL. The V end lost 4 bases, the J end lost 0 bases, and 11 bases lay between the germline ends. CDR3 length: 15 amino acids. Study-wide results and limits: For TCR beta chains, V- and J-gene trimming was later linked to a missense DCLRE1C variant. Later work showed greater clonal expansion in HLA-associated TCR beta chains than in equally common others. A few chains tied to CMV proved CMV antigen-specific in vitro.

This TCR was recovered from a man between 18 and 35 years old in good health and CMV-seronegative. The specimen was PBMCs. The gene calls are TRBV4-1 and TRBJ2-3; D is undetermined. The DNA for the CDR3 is TGCGCCAGCAGCCCCCTCCCCGGGAGCACAGATACGCAGTATTTT. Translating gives CASSPLPGSTDTQYF.